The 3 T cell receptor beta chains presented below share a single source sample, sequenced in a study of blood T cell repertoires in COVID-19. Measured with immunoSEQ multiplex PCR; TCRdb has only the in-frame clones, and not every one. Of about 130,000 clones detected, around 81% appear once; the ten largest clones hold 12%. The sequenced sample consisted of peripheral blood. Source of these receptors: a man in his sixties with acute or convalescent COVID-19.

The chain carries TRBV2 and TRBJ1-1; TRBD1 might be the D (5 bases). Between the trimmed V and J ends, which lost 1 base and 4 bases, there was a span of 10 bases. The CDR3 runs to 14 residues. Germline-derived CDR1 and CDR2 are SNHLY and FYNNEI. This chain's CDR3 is CASSEEGGVTEAFF. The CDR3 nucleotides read TGTGCCAGCAGTGAAGAGGGAGGGGTCACTGAAGCTTTCTTT.

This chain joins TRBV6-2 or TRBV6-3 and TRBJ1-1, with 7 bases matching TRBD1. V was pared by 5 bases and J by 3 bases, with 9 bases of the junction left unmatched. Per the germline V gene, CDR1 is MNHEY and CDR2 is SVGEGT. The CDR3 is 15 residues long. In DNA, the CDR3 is TGTGCCAGCAGTACCAAGGGGGCTATCTACACTGAAGCTTTCTTT. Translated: CASSTKGAIYTEAFF.

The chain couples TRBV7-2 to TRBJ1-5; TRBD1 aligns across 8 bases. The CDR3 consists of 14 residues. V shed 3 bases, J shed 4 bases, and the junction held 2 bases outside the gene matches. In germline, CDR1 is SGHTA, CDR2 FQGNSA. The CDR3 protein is CASSLDRANQPQHF. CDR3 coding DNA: TGTGCCAGCAGCTTGGACAGGGCAAATCAGCCCCAGCATTTT. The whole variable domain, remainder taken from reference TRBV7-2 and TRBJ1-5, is GAGVSQSPSNKVTEKGKDVELRCDPISGHTALYWYRQSLGQGLEFLIYFQGNSAPDKSGLPSDRFSAERTGGSVSTLTIQRTQQEDSAVYLCASSLDRANQPQHFGDGTRLSIL.